The 23 T cell receptor beta chains below were found in one sample sequenced in a study of blood T cell repertoires in COVID-19. The protocol was immunoSEQ multiplex PCR, while the TCRdb copy is restricted to in-frame clones and leaves out a portion. The repertoire consists of approximately 210,000 clones, with approximately 80% occurring once and the leading ten covering 12%. Sequencing input: PBMCs or T cells enriched from blood (not recorded which). Every receptor here comes from a man aged 35-49 years who had recovered from COVID-19.

This chain joins TRBV6-5 and TRBJ1-1, with D possibly being TRBD1 (6 bases). Trimming stripped 0 bases from V and 5 bases from J, with 10 bases between. CDR3 size: 14 residues. Germline assignment: CDR1 MNHEY and CDR2 SVGAGI. The CDR3 protein is CASSYSLQGTEAFF. The CDR3 nucleotides read TGTGCCAGCAGTTACTCGTTACAGGGTACTGAAGCTTTCTTT.

In DNA, the CDR3 is TGTGCCAGCAGAAAGAACTCAAACTATGGCTACACCTTC. Translating gives CASRKNSNYGYTF. This chain uses TRBV28 with TRBJ1-2, with D uncertain. The CDR3 covers 13 residues. V gave up 6 bases and J gave up 2 bases, with 10 bases separating them. Germline loops: CDR1 MDHEN, CDR2 SYDVKM.

This clone was found once. The chain employs TRBV2 and TRBJ1-1; maybe TRBD1 (6 bases). The V gene's germline CDR1 is SNHLY and CDR2 FYNNEI. The CDR3 consists of 12 residues. The V gene lost 7 bases and the J gene lost 2 bases, with 8 bases spanning the gap. As DNA, the CDR3 is TGTGCCAGCAAGGACAGCAACACTGAAGCTTTCTTT. Its translation: CASKDSNTEAFF.

The V call is TRBV9, the J call TRBJ2-2; the D is unclear. Trimming stripped 4 bases from V and 3 bases from J, with 7 bases between. Germline-derived CDR1 and CDR2 are SGDLS and YYNGEE. The CDR3 runs to 13 residues. The CDR3 reads CASSLTDTGELFF. The CDR3 coding sequence is TGTGCCAGCAGCCTAACGGACACCGGGGAGCTGTTTTTT. Looking up the rest from reference TRBV9 and TRBJ2-2 gives the full variable domain: DSGVTQTPKHLITATGQRVTLRCSPRSGDLSVYWYQQSLDQGLQFLIQYYNGEERAKGNILERFSAQQFPDLHSELNLSSLELGDSALYFCASSLTDTGELFFGEGSRLTVL.

The J gene is TRBJ2-3, the V gene TRBV5-4; no clear D gene. The germline V and J ends were trimmed by 0 bases and 6 bases, with 11 bases remaining between them. The CDR3 runs to 14 residues. Per germline, CDR1 SGHNT and CDR2 YYREEE (reference sequence). For the CDR3, the DNA is TGTGCCAGCAGCTTGGCCTCATTACACGATACGCAGTATTTT. It yields the protein CASSLASLHDTQYF.

The CDR3 DNA follows: TGTGCCAGCAGTTTAAGGGACAGGGCCAACTATGGCTACACCTTC. It yields the protein CASSLRDRANYGYTF. The gene calls are TRBV28 and TRBJ1-2; 9 nucleotides line up with TRBD1. CDR1 MDHEN and CDR2 SYDVKM come from the germline V gene. There are 15 residues in the CDR3. The junction had 3 bases not matched to a gene; V was cut back by 2 bases and J by 2 bases.

In regard to this clone: At the DNA level, this CDR3 is encoded by other sequences in the same sample as well. The V gene is TRBV6-2 or TRBV6-3, the J gene TRBJ2-5; D is ambiguous. Germline assignment: CDR1 MNHEY and CDR2 SVGEGT. The CDR3 has 11 amino acids. Trimming took 6 bases from V and 5 from J, leaving 7 bases between them. The CDR3 region is CASSPRETQYF. In DNA form, the CDR3 reads TGTGCCAGCAGCCCACGGGAGACCCAGTACTTC.

CDR3 DNA: TGTGCCAGCAGTTTTTCAGGGGGCGACTATGGCTACACCTTC. Residues: CASSFSGGDYGYTF. The rearrangement joins TRBV6-5 to TRBJ1-2; 8 bases are a match to TRBD1. Germline V gene data show CDR1 as MNHEY and CDR2 as SVGAGI. The CDR3 extends over 14 amino acids. J gave up 3 bases and V 4 bases, and 4 bases lay outside the gene matches.

V gene TRBV4-3 combines with J gene TRBJ2-1; 11 bases match TRBD1. V lost 3 bases and J lost 7; bases outside the gene matches: 2. The CDR3 runs to 14 residues. Germline V gives CDR1 LGHNA, CDR2 YSLEER. The CDR3 spells CASSHGQGANEQFF. DNA of the CDR3: TGCGCCAGCAGCCACGGACAGGGGGCGAATGAGCAGTTCTTC.

The chain carries TRBV4-1 and TRBJ2-1; 11 bases map to TRBD2. Losses at the gene ends were 0 bases for V and 4 bases for J; bases not matched to a gene: 5. Germline V lookup: CDR1 MGHRA, CDR2 YSYEKL. The CDR3 loop spans 17 amino acids. CDR3 protein: CASSQDPLAGGYNEQFF. In DNA, the CDR3 is TGCGCCAGCAGCCAAGATCCCCTAGCGGGAGGATACAATGAGCAGTTCTTC.

This clone was observed a handful of times. The chain carries TRBV24-1 and TRBJ2-5; no firm D call. Trimming cost V 0 bases and J 0 bases, with 7 bases left between them. The CDR3 extends over 15 amino acids. In germline, CDR1 is KGHDR, CDR2 SFDVKD. For the CDR3, the DNA is TGTGCCACCAGTGATTTGAATGAGTACCAAGAGACCCAGTACTTC. Amino acid sequence: CATSDLNEYQETQYF.

Note on this clone: The identical CDR3 is also encoded by other nucleotide sequences in the sample. The rearrangement uses TRBV10-2 and TRBJ2-2; tentatively, D is TRBD2 (5 bases). The CDR3 is 14 residues long. The V end lost 6 bases, the J end lost 2 bases, and 10 bases lay between the germline ends. Germline-derived CDR1 and CDR2 are WSHSY and SAAADI. CDR3 DNA: TGCGCCAGCAGCCAACTAGTAAACACCGGGGAGCTGTTTTTT. This sequence encodes CASSQLVNTGELFF.

This chain connects TRBV18 to TRBJ1-2, with 10 bases that match TRBD1. The CDR3 has 15 residues. With V trimmed by 1 base and J by 2 bases, 1 base remained unmatched. Germline V CDR1 and CDR2: KGHSH, LQKENI. The CDR3 coding sequence is TGTGCCAGCTCACCACGGACAGGGGGGAACTATGGCTACACCTTC. This encodes CASSPRTGGNYGYTF.

V usage is TRBV5-1 and J usage is TRBJ2-6, with TRBD2 as a possible D gene (7 bases). Germline assignment: CDR1 SGHRS and CDR2 YFSETQ. V was trimmed by 7 bases and J by 2 bases, leaving 10 bases between them. The CDR3 runs to 14 residues. Written as DNA, the CDR3 is TGCGCCAGCCTGGGGGGGCCTGGGGCCAACGTCCTGACTTTC. Translation: CASLGGPGANVLTF.

This clone was detected once. The genes are TRBV11-2 and TRBJ2-1, with D tentatively TRBD2 (5 bases). CDR1 and CDR2 from the germline V gene are SGHAT and FQNNGV. The germline V and J ends were trimmed by 4 bases and 9 bases, with 7 bases remaining between them. This CDR3 is 11 amino acids long. CDR3 amino acids: CASSSSIEQFF. The CDR3 DNA follows: TGTGCCAGCAGCTCTAGCATTGAGCAGTTCTTC.

This clone was seen more than once but under ten times. The gene calls are TRBV6-5 and TRBJ2-1; tentative D call: TRBD2 (6 bases). The CDR3 has 15 amino acids. Trimming removed 5 bases at V and 2 bases at J, with 13 bases between. Germline V gene sequence: CDR1 MNHEY, CDR2 SVGAGI. CDR3 in amino acids: CASSQSGGTYNEQFF. The CDR3 coding sequence is TGTGCCAGCAGTCAGAGTGGGGGGACCTACAATGAGCAGTTCTTC.

The chain uses TRBV5-1 and TRBJ2-7; D might be TRBD2 (6 bases). This CDR3 spans 14 amino acids. Germline loops: CDR1 SGHRS, CDR2 YFSETQ. Trimming stripped 5 bases from V and 5 bases from J, with 17 bases between. The CDR3 coding sequence is TGCGCCAGCAGAAGCGGAGGGCCTTTGGACGAGCAGTACTTC. Its protein product is CASRSGGPLDEQYF.

The rearrangement uses TRBV19 and TRBJ2-7; unclear D gene. The germline gives CDR1 LNHDA, CDR2 SQIVND (reference sequence). Between the trimmed V and J ends, which lost 1 base and 6 bases, there was a span of 16 bases. The CDR3 sequence is 15 residues long. CDR3 nucleotide sequence: TGTGCCAGTAGTATAGGGTTCCGTCTTGCAGGCGAGCAGTACTTC. Protein product: CASSIGFRLAGEQYF.

The chain uses TRBV27 and TRBJ2-7; 12 positions match TRBD1. Germline CDR1 is MNHEY and CDR2 is SMNVEV (reference sequence). Losses at the gene ends were 5 bases for V and 6 bases for J; bases not matched to a gene: 8. The CDR3 is 15 residues long. The CDR3 is CASSPGTGGRGEQYV. DNA for the CDR3: TGTGCCAGCAGTCCGGGGACAGGGGGCCGAGGCGAGCAGTACGTC.

This clone is a singleton in its sample. The chain uses TRBV6-2 or TRBV6-3 and TRBJ2-1; maybe TRBD1 (6 bases). V was shortened by 5 bases and J by 4 bases, with 15 bases between the two germline ends. The CDR3 is 15 residues long. CDR1 and CDR2 from the germline V gene are MNHEY and SVGEGT. In DNA form, the CDR3 reads TGTGCCAGCAGTAACCGGGACACCCCTTACAATGAGCAGTTCTTC. This encodes CASSNRDTPYNEQFF.

V and J are TRBV7-2 and TRBJ2-1; 9 bases fit TRBD2. CDR3 size: 15 residues. The V segment lost 2 bases and the J segment 5 bases; nucleotides outside the gene matches: 4. CDR1 is SGHTA, CDR2 FQGNSA, per germline. CDR3 protein: CASSLSASGNNEQFF. The DNA of the CDR3 is TGTGCCAGCAGCTTATCGGCTAGCGGGAACAATGAGCAGTTCTTC.

This clone was observed once. This chain uses TRBV24-1 with TRBJ2-5; 9 nucleotides match TRBD1. Trimming removed 1 base from V and 1 base from J; junction bases left unmatched: 6. The length of the CDR3 is 17 residues. Germline V gives CDR1 KGHDR, CDR2 SFDVKD. This chain's CDR3 is CATSDLRTGDIQETQYF. In DNA, the CDR3 is TGTGCCACCAGTGATTTAAGGACAGGGGACATCCAAGAGACCCAGTACTTC.

The chain has TRBV18 and TRBJ1-5, with D perhaps TRBD1 (5 bases). Germline lookup yields CDR1 KGHSH and CDR2 LQKENI. Trimming pared 4 bases from V and 4 bases from J, leaving 11 bases between. The CDR3 covers 14 residues. The CDR3 sequence is CASSQIGQNQPQHF. The CDR3 DNA reads TGTGCCAGCTCACAGATTGGACAAAATCAGCCCCAGCATTTT.